These 10 T cell receptor beta chains were sequenced from one sample in a study of PD-1 blockade in classical Hodgkin lymphoma. Only in-frame clones appear in the TCRdb table, and some are missing; sequencing was by immunoSEQ multiplex PCR. The sample holds more than 90,000 clones, about four fifths seen once. Each patient relapsed following autologous stem cell transplantation, and prior brentuximab vedotin exposure differed. The sample here was peripheral blood mononuclear cells (PBMCs), taken before the second cycle of nivolumab. The receptors were gathered from a human donor with classical Hodgkin lymphoma.

V and J are TRBV7-9 and TRBJ2-3, with no clear D. Germline CDR1 and CDR2: SEHNR and FQNEAQ (reference sequence). V was pared by 5 bases and J by 14 bases, with 17 bases between. The CDR3 has 12 amino acids. CDR3 coding DNA: TGTGCCAGCAGCCCTTCTCTAGGCAACGGGTATTTT. Translating gives CASSPSLGNGYF.

The DNA for the CDR3 is TGTGCCAGTACCTTGGACAGGGGAGGGGGCTCTGGGGCCAACGTCCTGACTTTC. Translation gives CASTLDRGGGSGANVLTF. The chain couples TRBV19 to TRBJ2-6, with TRBD1 matching over 9 bases. Looked up from germline, CDR1 is LNHDA and CDR2 is SQIVND (reference sequence). The CDR3 totals 18 residues. Trimming cost V 7 bases and J 0 bases; bases outside gene matches: 10. The full variable domain, completed using reference TRBV19 and TRBJ2-6, is DGGITQSPKYLFRKEGQNVTLSCEQNLNHDAMYWYRQDPGQGLRLIYYSQIVNDFQKGDIAEGYSVSREKKESFPLTVTSAQKNPTAFYLCASTLDRGGGSGANVLTFGAGSRLTVL.

This rearrangement joins TRBV6-5 to TRBJ2-7; 7 bases are shared with TRBD1. J gave up 1 base and V 6 bases, and 9 bases lay outside the gene matches. Germline-derived CDR1 and CDR2 are MNHEY and SVGAGI. This CDR3 has 15 residues. The CDR3 here is CASSPLGRGSYEQYF. As DNA, the CDR3 is TGTGCCAGCAGCCCCCTCGGCAGGGGGTCCTACGAGCAGTACTTC.

This chain links TRBV11-2 with TRBJ2-3, with 7 bases aligning to TRBD2. CDR1 SGHAT and CDR2 FQNNGV come from the germline V gene. This CDR3 contains 15 residues. Trimming took 5 bases from V and 2 from J; bases not matched to a gene: 7. The CDR3 coding sequence is TGTGCCAGCAGCCCATGGGGGAGGGTCACAGATACGCAGTATTTT. This sequence encodes CASSPWGRVTDTQYF.

V usage is TRBV7-2 and J usage is TRBJ1-3; no definite D call. V lost 4 bases and J lost 2, with 12 bases in between. In germline, CDR1 is SGHTA, CDR2 FQGNSA. The CDR3 totals 15 residues. CDR3 sequence reads: CASSSYPLAGNTIYF. The CDR3 nucleotides read TGTGCCAGCAGCTCCTACCCTCTGGCTGGAAACACCATATATTTT.

This clone showed up just once. The rearrangement links TRBV4-1 to TRBJ1-2; D unclear. The CDR3 is 11 amino acids. With 1 base removed from V and 8 bases from J, the gap between germline ends came to 5 bases. Germline CDR1 MGHRA, CDR2 YSYEKL. Here the CDR3 DNA reads TGCGCCAGCAGCCAAGCCGGGGGCTACACCTTC. Amino acids: CASSQAGGYTF.

The chain uses TRBV10-3 and TRBJ2-1, with TRBD2 matching 9 bases. The V gene's germline CDR1 is ENHRY and CDR2 SYGVKD. V was clipped by 7 bases and J by 6 bases; unmatched bases: 7. The CDR3 contains 14 residues. CDR3 DNA: TGTGCCATCAAAGAACTAGCGGGTGGCAATGAGCAGTTCTTC. Translated: CAIKELAGGNEQFF.

CDR3 residues: CASSPGLAGRLAKNIQYF. In nucleotides, the CDR3 is TGTGCCAGCAGCCCGGGACTAGCGGGGCGACTAGCCAAAAACATTCAGTACTTC. This chain uses TRBV5-4 with TRBJ2-4; 13 positions match TRBD2. The ends lost 4 bases at V and 0 bases at J; junction bases unmatched: 7. The germline V gene encodes CDR1 SGHNT and CDR2 YYREEE (reference sequence). The CDR3 sequence is 18 residues long.

V and J are TRBV4-2 and TRBJ2-1; no reliable D call. V lost 1 base and J lost 5, with 6 bases in between. Germline V lookup: CDR1 LGHNA, CDR2 YNFKEQ. The CDR3 sequence is 13 residues long. CDR3 DNA sequence: TGTGCCAGCAGCCAAGGGCCGCACAATGAGCAGTTCTTC. Translation gives CASSQGPHNEQFF.

This chain joins TRBV6-6 and TRBJ2-3, with a weak D call TRBD1 (6 bases). CDR3 length equals 14 residues. V was pared by 6 bases and J by 2 bases, with 12 bases between. From germline, CDR1 is MNHNY and CDR2 SVGAGI (reference sequence). The CDR3 DNA reads TGTGCCAGCAGGGACAGCCAAAACACAGATACGCAGTATTTT. Amino acid sequence: CASRDSQNTDTQYF.